These 32 T cell receptor beta chains share one sample of origin, sequenced in a study of T-cell reconstitution after alpha-beta-depleted transplantation in children. Unique molecular identifiers featured in how the TCRbeta library was prepared. TCRdb itself ran the PCR reads through MiXCR, one entry per CDR3 protein. The sample yields about 980,000 distinct CDR3 sequences, around 30% seen once. The input for sequencing was PBMCs, mostly from graft donor cells, taken 360 days after TCRalphabeta/CD19-depleted stem cell transplant. The source of these receptors is a boy younger than two who had a stem cell transplant for SCID, so the T cells may come from the graft donor.

This clonotype was detected only a few times. The V and J genes are TRBV20-1 and TRBJ1-1, with D perhaps matching TRBD1 (6 bases). The CDR3 loop spans 15 amino acids. V gave up 5 bases and J gave up 5 bases, with 21 bases separating them. Looked up from germline, CDR1 is DFQATT and CDR2 is SNEGSKA (reference sequence). The CDR3 nucleotides read TGCAGTGCTCCCCCCAAGGGGGGAATTCGGACTGAAGCTTTCTTT. This gives the protein CSAPPKGGIRTEAFF.

This clonotype was picked up a small number of times. V gene TRBV4-2 combines with J gene TRBJ2-1, with 7 nucleotides matching TRBD2. The CDR3 has 20 amino acids. Trimming took 0 bases from V and 2 from J; bases not matched to a gene: 16. Germline V gene lookup returns CDR1 LGHNA and CDR2 YNFKEQ. The CDR3 reads CASSQDLTSDHLGTYNEQFF. The DNA of the CDR3 is TGTGCCAGCAGCCAAGATCTCACTAGCGACCATTTAGGAACCTACAATGAGCAGTTCTTC.

This clonotype was counted at least ten times. The rearrangement joins TRBV20-1 to TRBJ2-7; D gene unclear. V gave up 6 bases and J gave up 2 bases, with 8 bases separating them. The CDR3 totals 11 residues. Germline V CDR1 and CDR2: DFQATT, SNEGSKA (reference sequence). Here the CDR3 DNA reads TGCAGTGCCTACTCCCCCTACGAGCAGTACTTC. It yields the protein CSAYSPYEQYF.

This clonotype was seen many times. The gene calls are TRBV5-1 and TRBJ2-3; 9 bases agree with TRBD1. In germline, CDR1 is SGHRS, CDR2 YFSETQ. CDR3 length: 15 residues. The V segment lost 0 bases and the J segment 2 bases; nucleotides outside the gene matches: 1. The CDR3 here is CASSLDRGPTDTQYF. In nucleotides, the CDR3 is TGCGCCAGCAGCTTGGACAGGGGGCCCACAGATACGCAGTATTTT.

This clonotype was observed a few times. The J gene is TRBJ1-5, the V gene TRBV7-9; D is ambiguous. The CDR3 is 12 amino acids. V was shortened by 5 bases and J by 5 bases, with 7 bases between the two germline ends. Germline V CDR1 and CDR2: SEHNR, FQNEAQ (reference sequence). This chain's CDR3 is CASSRGYQPQHF. The CDR3 nucleotides read TGTGCCAGCAGCCGAGGCTATCAGCCCCAGCATTTT. The full variable domain, completed using reference TRBV7-9 and TRBJ1-5, is DTGVSQNPRHKITKRGQNVTFRCDPISEHNRLYWYRQTLGQGPEFLTYFQNEAQLEKSRLLSDRFSAERPKGSFSTLEIQRTEQGDSAMYLCASSRGYQPQHFGDGTRLSIL.

This clonotype showed up just a few times. The genes are TRBV15 and TRBJ2-1; TRBD1 agrees at 9 bases. After removal of 2 bases from V and 5 bases from J, the junction contained 7 bases not matched to a gene. The CDR3 extends over 16 amino acids. Germline CDR1 LNHNV, CDR2 YYDKDF (reference sequence). CDR3 in DNA: TGTGCCACCAGCAGACCATGGGGACAGGGCGACAATGAGCAGTTCTTC. Protein: CATSRPWGQGDNEQFF.

CDR3 region: CSARDGTASFPGGNTIYF. The CDR3 DNA reads TGCAGTGCTAGAGACGGGACAGCTTCCTTCCCCGGGGGAAACACCATATATTTT. This chain joins TRBV20-1 and TRBJ1-3; the match to TRBD1 covers 7 bases. V gave up 0 bases and J gave up 4 bases; unmatched junction bases: 15. CDR3 size: 18 residues. Germline V CDR1 and CDR2: DFQATT, SNEGSKA (reference sequence).

The CDR3 sequence: CASSLSMGTGLAKNIQYF. In DNA, the CDR3 is TGCGCCAGCAGCCTATCGATGGGGACAGGGTTAGCCAAAAACATTCAGTACTTC. This chain joins TRBV4-1 and TRBJ2-4; 9 bases align to TRBD1. Germline V CDR1 and CDR2: MGHRA, YSYEKL. This CDR3 region has 18 residues. V lost 4 bases, J lost 0 bases, and 10 bases stayed unmatched.

Only a few counts were recorded for this clonotype. The chain uses TRBV4-1 and TRBJ2-3, with D unclear. V was cut by 0 bases and J by 6 bases, with 13 bases left in between. The CDR3 totals 15 residues. CDR1 and CDR2 from the germline V gene are MGHRA and YSYEKL. The CDR3 DNA reads TGCGCCAGCAGCCAAGATCCGTCAAGGTTGGATACGCAGTATTTT. Translated, it gives CASSQDPSRLDTQYF.

V is TRBV18 and J is TRBJ1-1; TRBD1 matches 11 bases. Germline V CDR1 and CDR2: KGHSH, LQKENI. The CDR3 is made up of 17 amino acids. Unmatched junction bases numbered 10, after V lost 6 bases and J lost 1 base. CDR3 nucleotide sequence: TGTGCCAGCTCTCGGACAGGGGGCAGCCGAGGGAACACTGAAGCTTTCTTT. Translating it yields CASSRTGGSRGNTEAFF. The full variable domain, its missing parts supplied by reference TRBV18 and TRBJ1-1, is NAGVMQNPRHLVRRRGQEARLRCSPMKGHSHVYWYRQLPEEGLKFMVYLQKENIIDESGMPKERFSAEFPKEGPSILRIQQVVRGDSAAYFCASSRTGGSRGNTEAFFGQGTRLTVV.

The genes are TRBV20-1 and TRBJ1-2; 7 nucleotides line up with TRBD1. The CDR3 covers 13 residues. The germline V gene encodes CDR1 DFQATT and CDR2 SNEGSKA (reference sequence). The junction had 7 bases not matched to a gene; V was cut back by 5 bases and J by 4 bases. The CDR3 nucleotides read TGCAGTGCTGCGGGGACAGAAGGCTATGGCTACACCTTC. Protein sequence: CSAAGTEGYGYTF.

The chain has TRBV10-3 and TRBJ1-3; 7 positions agree with TRBD1. Germline CDR1 and CDR2: ENHRY and SYGVKD. The V gene end was trimmed by 2 bases and the J gene end by 5 bases; junction bases not matched to a gene: 3. The CDR3 totals 14 residues. The CDR3 DNA reads TGTGCCATCAGTGAGGGCAGGGGGAGAAACACCATATATTTT. Its protein is CAISEGRGRNTIYF.

The CDR3 protein is CASSLSSGQSYEQYF. The DNA of the CDR3 is TGCGCCAGCAGCTTGAGTAGCGGACAGTCCTACGAGCAGTACTTC. The chain is built from TRBV5-1 and TRBJ2-7; D tentatively reads TRBD1 or TRBD2 (6 bases each). Trimming took off 1 base at V and 1 base at J, with 12 bases between the two ends. Germline V gene lookup returns CDR1 SGHRS and CDR2 YFSETQ. This CDR3 region has 15 residues.

The table lists this clonotype with a few counts. The chain couples TRBV20-1 to TRBJ1-1, with 7 bases identical to TRBD1. Trimming removed 0 bases from V and 4 bases from J; junction bases left unmatched: 5. The CDR3 is made up of 14 amino acids. The germline V gene has CDR1 DFQATT and CDR2 SNEGSKA (reference sequence). CDR3 sequence reads: CSARDRTGATEAFF. In nucleotides, the CDR3 is TGCAGTGCTAGAGATCGAACAGGGGCCACTGAAGCTTTCTTT.

This clonotype came up a few times. The V gene is TRBV6-2 or TRBV6-3, the J gene TRBJ2-7; TRBD1 is a possible D gene (5 bases). Between the trimmed V and J ends, which lost 5 bases and 4 bases, there was a span of 21 bases. This CDR3 has 16 residues. The germline V gene encodes CDR1 MNHEY and CDR2 SVGEGT. CDR3 residues: CASSDSFPRGAYEQYF. DNA of the CDR3: TGTGCCAGCAGTGATAGTTTTCCGCGTGGGGCATACGAGCAGTACTTC.

The chain uses TRBV18 and TRBJ2-3, with 12 positions matching TRBD2. Losses at the gene ends were 3 bases for V and 0 bases for J; bases not matched to a gene: 4. The CDR3 totals 17 residues. Germline-derived CDR1 and CDR2 are KGHSH and LQKENI. CDR3 in amino acids: CASSPTSGGPSTDTQYF. DNA for the CDR3: TGTGCCAGCTCACCGACTAGCGGGGGCCCTAGCACAGATACGCAGTATTTT.

This clonotype was recorded many times. J is TRBJ2-2 and V is TRBV5-1; a weak D match, TRBD2 (5 bases). Per germline, CDR1 SGHRS and CDR2 YFSETQ. The CDR3 sequence is 14 residues long. V was clipped by 3 bases and J by 4 bases, with 10 bases between them. CDR3 DNA sequence: TGCGCCAGCAGCTCGGGAATTTTCACCGGGGAGCTGTTTTTT. Translating it yields CASSSGIFTGELFF.

This clonotype was counted a few times. This chain connects TRBV11-2 to TRBJ2-3, with a possible D match to TRBD1 (6 bases). The CDR3 is 14 amino acids. The germline V gene has CDR1 SGHAT and CDR2 FQNNGV. Trimming took off 3 bases at V and 4 bases at J, with 11 bases between the two ends. CDR3 nucleotides: TGTGCCAGCAGCTTGTACACAGGGTCAGATACGCAGTATTTT. It encodes CASSLYTGSDTQYF.

This clonotype was detected many times. This CDR3 reads CASSPLGAGGPDTQYF. The CDR3 coding sequence is TGTGCCAGCAGTCCGCTTGGGGCGGGGGGGCCAGATACGCAGTATTTT. J is TRBJ2-3 and V is TRBV27; TRBD2 matches 9 bases. The CDR3 is 16 residues long. J gave up 4 bases and V 5 bases, and 10 bases lay outside the gene matches. Per germline, CDR1 MNHEY and CDR2 SMNVEV (reference sequence).

The table lists this clonotype with many counts. The chain employs TRBV5-1 and TRBJ2-7, with TRBD1 matching over 8 bases. Germline CDR1 SGHRS, CDR2 YFSETQ. Trimming took 4 bases from V and 1 from J; bases not matched to a gene: 4. The CDR3 is made up of 14 amino acids. This CDR3 reads CASSGYRGSYEQYF. CDR3 bases: TGCGCCAGCAGCGGATACAGGGGGTCCTACGAGCAGTACTTC.

Only one count was recorded for this clonotype. This chain uses TRBV9 with TRBJ2-2; D gene uncertain. The CDR3 has 15 amino acids. Germline CDR1 SGDLS, CDR2 YYNGEE. The V gene lost 0 bases and the J gene lost 3 bases, with 9 bases spanning the gap. The CDR3 region is CASSVEALHTGELFF. The CDR3 DNA follows: TGTGCCAGCAGCGTAGAGGCCCTCCACACCGGGGAGCTGTTTTTT. Combining the CDR3 with reference TRBV9 and TRBJ2-2 gives the whole variable domain DSGVTQTPKHLITATGQRVTLRCSPRSGDLSVYWYQQSLDQGLQFLIQYYNGEERAKGNILERFSAQQFPDLHSELNLSSLELGDSALYFCASSVEALHTGELFFGEGSRLTVL.

This clonotype was counted a few times. The chain links TRBV25-1 to TRBJ2-5; the D is unclear. The CDR3 spans 13 residues. The germline V gene has CDR1 MGHDK and CDR2 SYGVNS. Trimming took 4 bases from V and 5 from J, leaving 11 bases between them. CDR3: CASSVTLTETQYF. The DNA of the CDR3 is TGTGCCAGCAGTGTAACGCTCACGGAGACCCAGTACTTC.

The chain employs TRBV24-1 and TRBJ2-1; possibly TRBD1 for D (6 bases). Between the trimmed V and J ends, which lost 4 bases and 4 bases, there was a span of 19 bases. Germline CDR1 is KGHDR and CDR2 is SFDVKD. The CDR3 has 17 residues. This chain's CDR3 is CATSDSSPGHGYNEQFF. As DNA, the CDR3 is TGTGCCACCAGTGACTCTAGCCCGGGACATGGATACAATGAGCAGTTCTTC.

This clonotype was found a few times. The chain links TRBV11-3 to TRBJ2-1; tentatively, D is TRBD1 or TRBD2 (6 bases each). The CDR3 runs to 18 residues. The germline CDR1 and CDR2 sequences are SGHNT and YENEEA. Trimming took off 2 bases at V and 0 bases at J, with 17 bases between the two ends. CDR3 nucleotides: TGTGCCAGCAGCTTATTCGTGGGGGGCTTAAGCTCCTACAATGAGCAGTTCTTC. Its protein is CASSLFVGGLSSYNEQFF.

V is TRBV12-3 or TRBV12-4 and J is TRBJ2-3, with D possibly matching TRBD2 (6 bases). This CDR3 is built from 14 residues. V lost 6 bases and J lost 0, with 10 bases in between. The CDR3 protein is CASRMGGSTDTQYF. The CDR3 DNA follows: TGTGCCAGCAGAATGGGGGGAAGCACAGATACGCAGTATTTT.

This chain joins TRBV12-3 or TRBV12-4 and TRBJ1-2, with D tentatively TRBD1 (6 bases). This CDR3 comprises 12 residues. V lost 5 bases to trimming and J lost 8 bases, with 12 bases between them. CDR3 residues: CASSPQGQGYTF. CDR3 DNA: TGTGCCAGCAGTCCACAGGGTCAGGGCTACACCTTC.

The CDR3 spells CSGMGGNTEAFF. The CDR3 nucleotides are TGCAGCGGGATGGGGGGGAACACTGAAGCTTTCTTT. The chain employs TRBV20-1 and TRBJ1-1, with a possible D match to TRBD1 (5 bases). The CDR3 has 12 residues. The germline V gene encodes CDR1 DFQATT and CDR2 SNEGSKA (reference sequence).

The chain is built from TRBV7-9 and TRBJ1-4; 7 nucleotides agree with TRBD1. The junction had 13 bases not matched to a gene; V was cut back by 4 bases and J by 5 bases. The CDR3 runs 17 residues. Germline CDR1 SEHNR, CDR2 FQNEAQ (reference sequence). CDR3 loop: CASSSRTGSRGNEKLFF. The CDR3 DNA reads as TGTGCCAGCAGCTCCCGGACAGGATCCCGAGGAAATGAAAAACTGTTTTTT.

The chain has TRBV14 and TRBJ2-2; no reliable D call. V lost 3 bases and J 5 bases, leaving 16 bases between the germline ends. Germline-derived CDR1 and CDR2 are SGHDN and FVKESK. The CDR3 is 16 amino acids. The CDR3, as DNA: TGTGCCAGCAGCCATCCCCCGACCTCGAGGACCGGGGAGCTGTTTTTT. This gives the protein CASSHPPTSRTGELFF.

CDR3 bases: TGTGCCAGCAGTGAAGGGGACATGGTGAACACTGAAGCTTTCTTT. It is translated as CASSEGDMVNTEAFF. The V gene is TRBV6-1, the J gene TRBJ1-1, with TRBD1 as a possible D gene (6 bases). CDR1 and CDR2 from the germline V gene are MNHNS and SASEGT. The CDR3 runs to 15 residues. Trimming pared 1 base from V and 0 bases from J, leaving 9 bases between.

Only a few counts were recorded for this clonotype. The rearrangement joins TRBV3-1 to TRBJ2-3; D is undetermined. CDR3 length equals 12 residues. Germline V gene lookup returns CDR1 LGHDT and CDR2 YNNKEL (reference sequence). Trimming cost V 4 bases and J 9 bases, with 11 bases left between them. CDR3 sequence reads: CASSRSEETQYF. CDR3 nucleotide sequence: TGTGCCAGCAGCCGGAGTGAGGAAACGCAGTATTTT.

This clonotype was seen more than once but under ten times. V usage is TRBV20-1 and J usage is TRBJ2-3, with D uncertain. V lost 0 bases and J lost 5, with 12 bases in between. Germline V gene lookup returns CDR1 DFQATT and CDR2 SNEGSKA (reference sequence). This CDR3 region has 14 residues. CDR3 in amino acids: CSARDIWQLDTQYF. DNA of the CDR3: TGCAGTGCTAGAGATATTTGGCAACTAGATACGCAGTATTTT.